The TCR beta chain described here comes from a study of blood T cell repertoires in COVID-19. Per germline, CDR1 KGHSH and CDR2 LQKENI. This CDR3 spans 16 amino acids. V was clipped by 3 bases and J by 4 bases; unmatched bases: 7. Only in-frame clones appear in the TCRdb table, and some are missing; sequencing was by immunoSEQ multiplex PCR. Of approximately 240,000 clones detected, roughly 86% appear once; the ten largest clones hold roughly 4%. This receptor was obtained from a man aged 45-65 years with acute or convalescent COVID-19. The chain links TRBV18 to TRBJ2-2, with 8 bases aligning to TRBD2. Sequenced material: peripheral blood. The CDR3 loop reads CASSPRRLAITGELFF. For the CDR3, the DNA is TGTGCCAGCTCACCCCGACGACTAGCGATCACCGGGGAGCTGTTTTTT.